Below, 17 T cell receptor beta chains from the same sample are listed, as sequenced in a study of OX40 agonist ivuxolimab in advanced cancers. The data were produced by immunoSEQ multiplex PCR, yet TCRdb's version contains in-frame clones alone and is incomplete. The data contain 90,000 or so clones, about 90% of them seen just once; the ten biggest clones take up about 0.73%. The sequencing used CD4+ or CD8+ T cells sorted from blood, collected in a trial of the OX40 agonist ivuxolimab. These receptors came from an adult with an advanced solid tumor such as melanoma, head and neck, liver or kidney cancer.

This chain connects TRBV6-5 to TRBJ2-2; no clear D gene. Germline assignment: CDR1 MNHEY and CDR2 SVGAGI. The V and J ends lost 2 bases and 8 bases respectively, with 9 bases between them. The CDR3 runs 13 residues. In nucleotides, the CDR3 is TGTGCCAGCAGTTACCCTGGAAGGGGGGAGCTGTTTTTT. Encoded protein: CASSYPGRGELFF.

The rearrangement joins TRBV6-5 to TRBJ1-4; no definite D call. The CDR3 is 12 amino acids. Germline assignment: CDR1 MNHEY and CDR2 SVGAGI. The germline V and J ends were trimmed by 0 bases and 6 bases, with 2 bases remaining between them. In nucleotides, the CDR3 is TGTGCCAGCAGTTACTCTCATGAAAAACTGTTTTTT. It translates to CASSYSHEKLFF.

This sequence joins TRBV10-3 and TRBJ2-2; TRBD1 aligns across 9 bases. This CDR3 is built from 16 residues. J was trimmed by 5 bases and V by 2 bases; bases with no gene match: 6. Per the germline V gene, CDR1 is ENHRY and CDR2 is SYGVKD. The CDR3 spells CAISEGTGILTGELFF. Written as DNA, the CDR3 is TGTGCCATCAGTGAGGGGACAGGGATTTTAACCGGGGAGCTGTTTTTT.

The gene calls are TRBV11-2 and TRBJ2-1; TRBD1 aligns across 7 bases. The length of the CDR3 is 14 residues. V gave up 3 bases and J gave up 6 bases; unmatched junction bases: 5. CDR1 SGHAT and CDR2 FQNNGV come from the germline V gene. The CDR3, as DNA: TGTGCCAGCAGCTTCTTTCAGGGGGTCAATGAGCAGTTCTTC. It translates to CASSFFQGVNEQFF.

This chain links TRBV4-2 with TRBJ1-1; TRBD1 agrees at 7 bases. The CDR3 runs to 17 residues. Trimming cost V 0 bases and J 5 bases; bases outside gene matches: 12. Germline CDR1 and CDR2: LGHNA and YNFKEQ. The CDR3 sequence: CASSQDSRKARGTEAFF. CDR3 in DNA: TGTGCCAGCAGCCAAGATAGTCGTAAGGCCAGGGGGACTGAAGCTTTCTTT.

The V gene is TRBV6-5, the J gene TRBJ2-1; TRBD1 matches 9 bases. This CDR3 is built from 16 residues. Germline V lookup: CDR1 MNHEY, CDR2 SVGAGI. V was clipped by 0 bases and J by 7 bases; unmatched bases: 7. Here the CDR3 DNA reads TGTGCCAGCAGTTACTCGAGTGGGACAGGGTTGAATGAGCAGTTCTTC. The encoded protein is CASSYSSGTGLNEQFF.

This sequence joins TRBV5-1 and TRBJ2-3; 8 bases are a match to TRBD2. The germline CDR1 and CDR2 sequences are SGHRS and YFSETQ. The J segment lost 8 bases and the V segment lost 1 base, leaving 12 bases of the junction unmatched. The CDR3 is made up of 16 amino acids. CDR3 nucleotides: TGCGCCAGCAGCTTGAGATTAGCGGGAATTGACGGTACGCAGTATTTT. It specifies CASSLRLAGIDGTQYF.

In DNA form, the CDR3 reads TGTGCCAGCAGTGATGACAGGGGGCGGTCCACCGGGGAGCTGTTTTTT. Its protein product is CASSDDRGRSTGELFF. The genes are TRBV2 and TRBJ2-2; 10 nucleotides agree with TRBD1. Germline lookup yields CDR1 SNHLY and CDR2 FYNNEI. This CDR3 spans 16 amino acids. V was clipped by 3 bases and J by 4 bases; unmatched bases: 5.

A single count supports this clone. This chain joins TRBV7-9 and TRBJ1-5; D is possibly TRBD1 (5 bases). The V and J ends lost 1 base and 6 bases respectively, with 10 bases between them. The CDR3 is 14 residues long. In germline, CDR1 is SEHNR, CDR2 FQNEAQ (reference sequence). The CDR3 spells CASSLEGDAQPQHF. The CDR3 nucleotides are TGTGCCAGCAGCTTAGAAGGGGATGCTCAGCCCCAGCATTTT.

As to this clone: Sequence at one end of the junction differs from germline and may be a read error. V usage is TRBV7-7 and J usage is TRBJ2-5; D is ambiguous. This CDR3 has 12 residues. Germline V gene data show CDR1 as SSHAT and CDR2 as FNYEAQ (reference sequence). The CDR3 loop is CASSPESETQYF. Written as DNA, the CDR3 is TGTGCTAGCAGCCCGGAGTCAGAGACCCAGTACTTC.

The V call is TRBV19, the J call TRBJ2-1; 8 nucleotides align to TRBD2. The V gene's germline CDR1 is LNHDA and CDR2 SQIVND (reference sequence). The CDR3 sequence is 14 residues long. The junction had 7 bases not matched to a gene; V was cut back by 4 bases and J by 8 bases. The CDR3 sequence: CASSTRTSRYEQFF. As DNA, the CDR3 is TGTGCCAGTAGTACTCGGACTAGCCGATATGAGCAGTTCTTC. Variable domain in full (rest from reference TRBV19 and TRBJ2-1): DGGITQSPKYLFRKEGQNVTLSCEQNLNHDAMYWYRQDPGQGLRLIYYSQIVNDFQKGDIAEGYSVSREKKESFPLTVTSAQKNPTAFYLCASSTRTSRYEQFFGPGTRLTVL.

This clone was recorded many times. This chain links TRBV7-2 with TRBJ1-1; 9 bases line up with TRBD1. The CDR3 runs 15 residues. V shed 1 base and J 5 bases; nucleotides not matched to a gene: 5. Germline loops: CDR1 SGHTA, CDR2 FQGNSA. The CDR3 region has the DNA TGTGCCAGCAGCTTAGGGAGGACAGGGGTGACTGAAGCTTTCTTT. It yields the protein CASSLGRTGVTEAFF.

Remarks on this clone: The germline gene is not matched at one end of the junction; a read error may be the cause. The same CDR3 is also encoded by other DNA sequences in this sample. The rearrangement joins TRBV19 to TRBJ1-2; no clear D. CDR3 length: 19 residues. The germline V gene encodes CDR1 LNHDA and CDR2 SQIVND (reference sequence). In nucleotides, the CDR3 is TGCGCCAGTAGTATAGAGTCAAAGGAGCCAAGTATTCCTAACTATGGCTACACCTTC. Its protein product is CASSIESKEPSIPNYGYTF.

The chain carries TRBV10-3 and TRBJ1-4; TRBD1 aligns across 9 bases. The CDR3 consists of 17 residues. V gave up 10 bases and J gave up 4 bases; unmatched junction bases: 16. Per the germline V gene, CDR1 is ENHRY and CDR2 is SYGVKD. CDR3 loop: CATLPGQGSGGNEKLFF. The CDR3 DNA is TGTGCCACCCTGCCGGGACAGGGCTCAGGAGGTAATGAAAAACTGTTTTTT.

This clone was counted a single time. V gene TRBV29-1 combines with J gene TRBJ2-3, with 8 positions matching TRBD2. CDR3 size: 16 residues. Trimming took 3 bases from V and 5 from J; bases not matched to a gene: 13. The V gene's germline CDR1 is SQVTM and CDR2 ANQGSEA. For the CDR3, the DNA is TGCAGCGTTGATCGACGGGAGGGAGGTCTATTAGATACGCAGTATTTT. Translated, it gives CSVDRREGGLLDTQYF.

The genes are TRBV6-6 and TRBJ2-3, with D possibly matching TRBD1 (5 bases). This CDR3 is built from 14 residues. The germline CDR1 and CDR2 sequences are MNHNY and SVGAGI (reference sequence). V lost 0 bases and J 7 bases, leaving 11 bases between the germline ends. CDR3 residues: CASSYSDSRNTQYF. The DNA for the CDR3 is TGTGCCAGCAGTTACTCTGACAGTAGAAATACGCAGTATTTT.

The V gene is TRBV28, the J gene TRBJ2-7, with D possibly TRBD1 on 5 matching bases. V was trimmed by 5 bases and J by 4 bases, leaving 18 bases between them. The CDR3 covers 15 residues. Looked up from germline, CDR1 is MDHEN and CDR2 is SYDVKM. CDR3 sequence: CASSQTALYGYEQYF. The DNA for the CDR3 is TGTGCCAGCAGTCAGACAGCCCTCTATGGGTACGAGCAGTACTTC. Filled out from reference TRBV28 and TRBJ2-7, the complete variable domain reads DVKVTQSSRYLVKRTGEKVFLECVQDMDHENMFWYRQDPGLGLRLIYFSYDVKMKEKGDIPEGYSVSREKKERFSLILESASTNQTSMYLCASSQTALYGYEQYFGPGTRLTVT.